Listed here are 6 T cell receptor beta chains from one sample, sequenced in a study of blood T cell repertoires in COVID-19. Measured with immunoSEQ multiplex PCR; TCRdb has only the in-frame clones, and not every one. The sample lists about 300,000 clones; 65% to 90% were seen once. Sequencing was carried out using PBMCs or T cells enriched from blood (not recorded which). The origin of the receptors is a man aged 25-40 years who had recovered from COVID-19.

This chain joins TRBV3-1 (or the pseudogene TRBV3-2) and TRBJ2-7, with D unclear. V lost 0 bases, J lost 3 bases, and 6 bases lay in between. Germline V gene data show CDR1 as LGHDT and CDR2 as YNNKEL (reference sequence). The CDR3 is made up of 13 amino acids. The CDR3 reads CASSQDLRYEQYF. For the CDR3, the DNA is TGTGCCAGCAGCCAAGATCTCCGCTACGAGCAGTACTTC.

Only one count was recorded for this clone. The chain joins TRBV2 to TRBJ2-1, with 10 bases that match TRBD2. CDR1 and CDR2 (germline): SNHLY, FYNNEI. J lost 7 bases, V lost 11 bases, and 8 bases had no gene match. CDR3 length: 13 amino acids. The CDR3, as DNA: TGTGCCGGGGGAGCGGGGGGGCGGAATGAGCAGTTCTTC. Translation: CAGGAGGRNEQFF.

The V call is TRBV6-6, the J call TRBJ1-1; 7 nucleotides align to TRBD1. Germline values: CDR1 MNHNY, CDR2 SVGAGI (reference sequence). CDR3 length: 14 residues. The V segment lost 2 bases and the J segment 4 bases; nucleotides outside the gene matches: 4. The CDR3 is CASSYAGTVTEAFF. The CDR3 DNA is TGTGCCAGCAGTTACGCCGGGACAGTCACTGAAGCTTTCTTT.

This clone was found a few times. V usage is TRBV20-1 and J usage is TRBJ2-2, with D tentatively TRBD2 (6 bases). With 3 bases removed from V and 6 bases from J, the gap between germline ends came to 11 bases. CDR3 length: 13 amino acids. Germline V gene sequence: CDR1 DFQATT, CDR2 SNEGSKA (reference sequence). In nucleotides, the CDR3 is TGCAGTGCTAGTGCGGGGATGGCCGGGGAGCTGTTTTTT. Encoded protein: CSASAGMAGELFF.

This clone has just a few counts. The chain employs TRBV24-1 and TRBJ2-5; a possible D gene is TRBD1 (5 bases). The CDR3 length is 13 residues. With 9 bases removed from V and 2 bases from J, the gap between germline ends came to 12 bases. CDR1 is KGHDR, CDR2 SFDVKD, per germline. The DNA for the CDR3 is TGTGCCACCCAGGGATTCGGGCAAGAGACCCAGTACTTC. This sequence encodes CATQGFGQETQYF.

J is TRBJ1-2 and V is TRBV4-1; no clear D. The V end was cut by 1 base, the J end by 4 bases, with 7 bases between. The germline gives CDR1 MGHRA, CDR2 YSYEKL. CDR3 size: 13 residues. CDR3 sequence: CASSQAYTYGYTF. The CDR3 nucleotides are TGCGCCAGCAGCCAAGCATACACCTATGGCTACACCTTC.